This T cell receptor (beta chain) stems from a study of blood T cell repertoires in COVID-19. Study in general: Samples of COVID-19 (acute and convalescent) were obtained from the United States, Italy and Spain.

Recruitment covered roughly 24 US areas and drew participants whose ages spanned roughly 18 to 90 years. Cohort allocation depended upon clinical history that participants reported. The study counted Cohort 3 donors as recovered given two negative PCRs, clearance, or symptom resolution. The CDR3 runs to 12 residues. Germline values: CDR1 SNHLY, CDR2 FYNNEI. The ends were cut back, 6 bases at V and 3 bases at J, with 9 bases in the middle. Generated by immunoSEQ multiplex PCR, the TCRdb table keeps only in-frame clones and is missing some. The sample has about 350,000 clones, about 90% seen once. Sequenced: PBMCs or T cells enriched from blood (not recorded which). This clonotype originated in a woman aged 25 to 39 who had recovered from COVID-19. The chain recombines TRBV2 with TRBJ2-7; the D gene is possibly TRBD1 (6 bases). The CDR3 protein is CASRKDSYEQYF. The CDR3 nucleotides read TGTGCCAGCAGGAAGGACAGCTACGAGCAGTACTTC.